Listed below are T cell receptor beta chains from one sample, sequenced in a study of cytomegalovirus exposure and HLA in healthy donors. Clones were read by immunoSEQ multiplex PCR, and TCRdb kept only the in-frame ones, dropping some. This table has roughly 70,000 clones, roughly 79% appearing once. The specimen sequenced was PBMCs. These receptors originate from a man aged 45-65 years in good health and CMV-seronegative. Each CDR3 is given with its conserved first and last residue. A D gene is named only where the DNA matches it firmly. Clone size is stated in some rows and not others, as once, few, many or a class when expanded.

15	TRBD1	TRBV28	TRBJ2-3	once	TGTGCCAGCAGCTCACGACAGGGGGCGACAGATACGCAGTATTTT	CASSSRQGATDTQYF
15	TRBD1	TRBV5-1	TRBJ1-5	NA	TGCGCCAGCAGCTTGGATGGTACAGGGGATCAGCCCCAGCATTTT	CASSLDGTGDQPQHF
15	NA	TRBV19	TRBJ1-5	NA	TGTGCCAGTAGTACGCCTTGGGAGGGGGGACAGCCCCAGCATTTT	CASSTPWEGGQPQHF
14	NA	TRBV2	TRBJ2-2	NA	TGTGCCAGCAGGCTGATTAGCCCCGGGGGGGAGCTGTTTTTT	CASRLISPGGELFF
14	NA	TRBV2	TRBJ1-5	NA	TGTGCCAGCGCGGATGACGGGAACAATCAGCCCCAGCATTTT	CASADDGNNQPQHF
14	NA	TRBV10-2	TRBJ1-5	once	TGCGCCAGCAGACAGGACTATAGCAATCAGCCCCAGCATTTT	CASRQDYSNQPQHF
14	NA	TRBV10-2	TRBJ1-3	medium-sized	TGCGCCAGCAGGACAGGAAACTCTGGAAACACCATATATTTT	CASRTGNSGNTIYF
13	NA	TRBV2	TRBJ1-2	NA	TGTGCCAGCAGTGAAGGGGGCTCCTATGGCTACACCTTC	CASSEGGSYGYTF
16	TRBD1	TRBV6-1	TRBJ1-5	NA	TGTGCCAGCAGTGGCCGGATCGGACAGGGGAATCAGCCCCAGCATTTT	CASSGRIGQGNQPQHF
14	NA	TRBV19	TRBJ1-5	NA	TGTGCCAGTAGTATTCAGGATAGCAATCAGCCCCAGCATTTT	CASSIQDSNQPQHF
15	NA	TRBV6-5	TRBJ2-2	NA	TGTGCCAGCAGACCCTATAGACAGAACACCGGGGAGCTGTTTTTT	CASRPYRQNTGELFF
15	NA	TRBV9	TRBJ1-5	few	TGTGCCAGCAGCGTGGGTGCCAGGGGAGATCAGCCCCAGCATTTT	CASSVGARGDQPQHF
15	NA	TRBV6-6	TRBJ1-1	NA	TGTGCCAGCAGTTACCAACGGGGGGGGAACACTGAAGCTTTCTTT	CASSYQRGGNTEAFF
15	TRBD1	TRBV19	TRBJ1-1	few	TGTGCCACCTATAAAGGGGGCTTGGGGAACACTGAAGCTTTCTTT	CATYKGGLGNTEAFF
14	NA	TRBV4-3	TRBJ1-2	once	TGCGCCAGCAGCCAAGGGTCCGGGGGATATGGCTACACCTTC	CASSQGSGGYGYTF
17	TRBD2	TRBV2	TRBJ2-2	NA	TGTGCCAGCAGTGTGGATAGCGGGAGGGGGAACACCGGGGAGCTGTTTTTT	CASSVDSGRGNTGELFF
16	TRBD2	TRBV19	TRBJ2-3	NA	TGTGCCAGTAGTATTCTAGCGGGGGCCCCCACAGATACGCAGTATTTT	CASSILAGAPTDTQYF
14	NA	TRBV6-5	TRBJ2-5	NA	TGTGCCAGCAGTTACGGGCGACTACAAGAGACCCAGTACTTC	CASSYGRLQETQYF
15	TRBD2	TRBV7-2	TRBJ2-7	NA	TGTGCCAGCATCCTCTCCGGGGGGGGATTGGGCGAGCAGTACTTC	CASILSGGGLGEQYF
13	NA	TRBV30	TRBJ1-2	NA	TGTGCCTGGAGTGGCGGATTTCACTATGGCTACACCTTC	CAWSGGFHYGYTF
14	NA	TRBV6-6	TRBJ2-7	few	TGTGCCAGCAGTCAACAGCTTTTCTCCTACGAGCAGTACTTC	CASSQQLFSYEQYF
15	NA	TRBV6-5	TRBJ2-1	NA	TGTGCCAGCACTCACGACTGGAGCTCCTACAATGAGCAGTTCTTC	CASTHDWSSYNEQFF
13	NA	TRBV9	TRBJ1-1	NA	TGTGCCAGCAGCGTGTCATGGGGGGCTGAAGCTTTCTTT	CASSVSWGAEAFF
14	TRBD1	TRBV5-1	TRBJ1-6	NA	TGCGCCAGCAGCGCGGGACAGGGTCGTTCACCCCTCCACTTT	CASSAGQGRSPLHF
17	TRBD1	TRBV5-8	TRBJ1-5	NA	TGTGCCAGCAGCTTGGTGGGTTGGGACAGGGGGCATCAGCCCCAGCATTTT	CASSLVGWDRGHQPQHF
13	NA	TRBV10-3	TRBJ1-1	NA	TGTGCCATCAGCCGACAGGAGAACACCGAAGCTTTCTTT	CAISRQENTEAFF
16	TRBD2	TRBV4-2	TRBJ2-1	NA	TGTGCCAGCAGCCAAACAAGCGGGGGGGCCGAAAATGAGCAGTTCTTC	CASSQTSGGAENEQFF
15	NA	TRBV7-9	TRBJ1-1	NA	TGTGCCAGCAGCTTACAATCAGGGGCGAACACTGAAGCTTTCTTT	CASSLQSGANTEAFF
15	NA	TRBV19	TRBJ2-2	NA	TGTGCCAGCCATGATGGGACTCCGAACACCGGGGAGCTGTTTTTT	CASHDGTPNTGELFF
13	NA	TRBV30	TRBJ2-6	NA	TGTGCCTGGAGATGGGGAGCGGCCAACGTCCTGACTTTC	CAWRWGAANVLTF
16	TRBD1	TRBV27	TRBJ2-7	NA	TGTGCCAGCCGGAACCACTGGGGACAGGGGGTCAACGAGCAGTACTTC	CASRNHWGQGVNEQYF